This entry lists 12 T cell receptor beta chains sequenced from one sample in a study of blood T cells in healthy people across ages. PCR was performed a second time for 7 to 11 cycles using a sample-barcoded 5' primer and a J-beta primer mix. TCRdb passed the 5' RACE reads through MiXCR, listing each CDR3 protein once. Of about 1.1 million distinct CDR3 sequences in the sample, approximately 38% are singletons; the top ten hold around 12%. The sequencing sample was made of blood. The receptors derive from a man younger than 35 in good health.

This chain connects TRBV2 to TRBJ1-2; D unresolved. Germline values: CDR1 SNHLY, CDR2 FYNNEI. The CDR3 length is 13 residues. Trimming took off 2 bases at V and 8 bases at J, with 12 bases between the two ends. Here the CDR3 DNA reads TGTGCCAGCAGTGAACGACGGGGAGAGGGCTACACCTTC. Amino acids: CASSERRGEGYTF.

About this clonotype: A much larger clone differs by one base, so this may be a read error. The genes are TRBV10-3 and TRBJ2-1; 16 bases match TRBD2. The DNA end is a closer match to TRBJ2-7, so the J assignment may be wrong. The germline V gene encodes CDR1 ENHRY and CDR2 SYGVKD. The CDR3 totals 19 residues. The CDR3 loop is CAISRTGTSGGASYNEQYF. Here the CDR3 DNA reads TGTGCCATCAGCCGTACCGGGACTAGCGGGGGGGCCTCCTACAATGAGCAGTACTTC.

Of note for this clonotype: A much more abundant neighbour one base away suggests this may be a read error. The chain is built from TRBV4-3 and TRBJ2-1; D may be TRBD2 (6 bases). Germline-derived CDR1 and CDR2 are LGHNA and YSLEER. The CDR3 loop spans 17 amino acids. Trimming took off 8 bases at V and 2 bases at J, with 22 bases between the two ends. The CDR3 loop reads CASGPKSTPGAYNEQFF. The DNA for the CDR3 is TGCGCCAGCGGCCCCAAGTCAACTCCGGGGGCCTACAATGAGCAGTTCTTC.

CDR3 in amino acids: CASSPLPRGQGAFF. The CDR3 DNA reads as TGTGCCAGCTCACCACTTCCCCGGGGCCAGGGAGCTTTCTTT. This sequence joins TRBV18 and TRBJ1-1; possibly TRBD1 for D (5 bases). Germline V CDR1 and CDR2: KGHSH, LQKENI. Trimming removed 1 base at V and 10 bases at J, with 16 bases between. CDR3 length: 14 residues.

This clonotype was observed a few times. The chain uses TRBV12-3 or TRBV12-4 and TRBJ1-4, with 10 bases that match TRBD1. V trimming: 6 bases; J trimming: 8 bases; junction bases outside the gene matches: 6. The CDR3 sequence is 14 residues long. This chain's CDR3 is CASSRTGGQEKLFF. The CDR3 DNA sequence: TGTGCCAGCAGCAGGACAGGGGGGCAGGAAAAACTGTTTTTT.

The CDR3 reads CASSQVGDRDRYF. The CDR3 DNA reads TGTGCCAGCAGCCAAGTCGGGGACAGGGATCGGTACTTC. V gene TRBV4-2 combines with J gene TRBJ2-7; 9 bases are a match to TRBD1. Germline V gene data show CDR1 as LGHNA and CDR2 as YNFKEQ. CDR3 length: 13 residues. V lost 1 base to trimming and J lost 12 bases; unmatched junction nucleotides: 7.

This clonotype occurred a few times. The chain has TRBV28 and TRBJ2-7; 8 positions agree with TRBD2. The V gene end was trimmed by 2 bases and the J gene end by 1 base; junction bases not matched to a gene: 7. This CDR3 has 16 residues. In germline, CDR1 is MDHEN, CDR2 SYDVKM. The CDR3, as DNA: TGTGCCAGCAGTTTAAGCAGCGGGGGACAATCCTACGAGCAGTACTTC. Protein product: CASSLSSGGQSYEQYF.

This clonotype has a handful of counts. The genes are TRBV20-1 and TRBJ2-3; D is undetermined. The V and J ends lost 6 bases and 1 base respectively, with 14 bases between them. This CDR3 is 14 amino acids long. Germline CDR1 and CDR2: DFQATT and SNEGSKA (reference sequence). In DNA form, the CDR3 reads TGCAGTGCAAGGCAGGCGGAACGCACAGATACGCAGTATTTT. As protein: CSARQAERTDTQYF.

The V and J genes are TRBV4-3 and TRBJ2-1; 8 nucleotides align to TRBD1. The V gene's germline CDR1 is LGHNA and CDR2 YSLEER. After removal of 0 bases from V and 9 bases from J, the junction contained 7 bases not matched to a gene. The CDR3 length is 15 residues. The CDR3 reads CASSQDRRQGIEQFF. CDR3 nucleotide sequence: TGCGCCAGCAGCCAAGATCGGAGACAGGGGATTGAGCAGTTCTTC.

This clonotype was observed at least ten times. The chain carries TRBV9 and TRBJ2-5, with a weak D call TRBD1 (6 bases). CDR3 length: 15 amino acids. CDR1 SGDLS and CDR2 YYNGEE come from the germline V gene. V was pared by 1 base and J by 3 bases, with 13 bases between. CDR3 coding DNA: TGTGCCAGCAGCGTATTAGGACAGCAGAAAGAGACCCAGTACTTC. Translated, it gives CASSVLGQQKETQYF.

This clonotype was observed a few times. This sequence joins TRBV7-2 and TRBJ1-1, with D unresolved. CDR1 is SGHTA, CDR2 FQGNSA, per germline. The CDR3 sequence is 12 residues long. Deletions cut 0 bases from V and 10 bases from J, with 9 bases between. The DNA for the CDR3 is TGTGCCAGCAGCTTAGCGTTGGCTGCAGCTTTCTTT. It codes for CASSLALAAAFF.

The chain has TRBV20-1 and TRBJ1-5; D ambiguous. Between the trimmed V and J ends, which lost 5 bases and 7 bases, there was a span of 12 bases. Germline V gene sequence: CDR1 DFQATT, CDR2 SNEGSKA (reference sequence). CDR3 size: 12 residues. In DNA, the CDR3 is TGCAGTGCTCGACAAGGTGAGCAGCCCCAGCATTTT. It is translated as CSARQGEQPQHF.